These 12 T cell receptor beta chains came from one sample sequenced in a study of T cells in Graves' hyperthyroidism and ophthalmopathy. RNA transcripts provided the source from which TCR beta CDR3 regions were amplified. The study used the HTBI primer set for a first-round RT-PCR of the TCR CDR3. TCRdb used MiXCR to reprocess the multiplex PCR reads, holding one entry per CDR3 protein. The table lists about 510,000 distinct CDR3 sequences, about 45% of them singletons, with about two fifths in the top ten. Sequencing was carried out using peripheral blood or thyroid tissue (not recorded which). These receptors originate from an adult woman with Graves' disease, either hyperthyroidism or ophthalmopathy (not recorded which).

This chain joins TRBV19 and TRBJ1-3; D gene unclear. The CDR3 runs 13 residues. Germline V gene data show CDR1 as LNHDA and CDR2 as SQIVND (reference sequence). Trimming stripped 7 bases from V and 0 bases from J, with 7 bases between. The CDR3 loop reads CASTVISGNTIYF. The CDR3 nucleotides are TGTGCCAGTACGGTGATCTCTGGAAACACCATATATTTT.

The chain combines TRBV27 with TRBJ1-5, with TRBD1 identical over 8 bases. Per the germline V gene, CDR1 is MNHEY and CDR2 is SMNVEV (reference sequence). CDR3 length equals 14 residues. V lost 6 bases and J lost 6; bases outside the gene matches: 7. The chain's CDR3 is CASRQGARVQPQHF. The DNA of the CDR3 is TGTGCCAGCAGGCAGGGGGCGCGGGTTCAGCCCCAGCATTTT.

This clonotype came up many times. This chain uses TRBV13 with TRBJ1-4; possible D gene TRBD1, 6 bases. Germline CDR1 PRHDT, CDR2 FYEKMQ (reference sequence). The length of the CDR3 is 14 residues. Trimming took off 0 bases at V and 12 bases at J, with 14 bases between the two ends. The CDR3 nucleotides are TGTGCCAGCAGCTTAGGGGCCGGGGGCGCTCAACTGTTTTTT. Amino acid sequence: CASSLGAGGAQLFF. The complete variable domain, with remaining parts taken from reference TRBV13 and TRBJ1-4, reads AAGVIQSPRHLIKEKRETATLKCYPIPRHDTVYWYQQGPGQDPQFLISFYEKMQSDKGSIPDRFSAQQFSDYHSELNMSSLELGDSALYFCASSLGAGGAQLFFGSGTQLSVL.

In its sample, this clonotype was seen a few times. The rearrangement links TRBV7-9 to TRBJ2-7; D is perhaps TRBD2 (8 bases). V was cut by 11 bases and J by 2 bases, with 34 bases left in between. Per germline, CDR1 SEHNR and CDR2 FQNEAQ (reference sequence). The CDR3 consists of 19 residues. The CDR3 region has the DNA TGTGCCTGGACCCGCGCGAGAGGACTAGCAGACCAGGGGGCCTACGAGCAGTACTTC. Translated: CAWTRARGLADQGAYEQYF.

The rearrangement links TRBV7-3 to TRBJ2-5; D gene unclear. CDR3 length: 14 residues. Per germline, CDR1 SGHTA and CDR2 FQGTGA. Trimming stripped 1 base from V and 5 bases from J, with 11 bases between. The CDR3 loop is CASSLSQGNETQYF. CDR3 bases: TGTGCCAGCAGCTTAAGTCAAGGCAATGAGACCCAGTACTTC.

This clonotype was seen ten or more times. The chain joins TRBV7-2 to TRBJ2-3, with D maybe TRBD2 (5 bases). V dropped 5 bases and J dropped 3 bases, with 15 bases sitting between them. Germline V gene lookup returns CDR1 SGHTA and CDR2 FQGNSA. CDR3 length equals 15 residues. CDR3 nucleotide sequence: TGTGCCAGCAGCGGTAGCCTGGGGAGAACAGATACGCAGTATTTT. Translation gives CASSGSLGRTDTQYF. Supplemented by reference TRBV7-2 and TRBJ2-3, the full variable domain reads GAGVSQSPSNKVTEKGKDVELRCDPISGHTALYWYRQSLGQGLEFLIYFQGNSAPDKSGLPSDRFSAERTGGSVSTLTIQRTQQEDSAVYLCASSGSLGRTDTQYFGPGTRLTVL.

This clonotype was observed a handful of times. This sequence joins TRBV5-1 and TRBJ1-1; maybe TRBD1 (6 bases). V was shortened by 1 base and J by 5 bases, with 12 bases between the two germline ends. The CDR3 sequence is 14 residues long. In germline, CDR1 is SGHRS, CDR2 YFSETQ. In DNA, the CDR3 is TGCGCCAGCAGCTTGTCGGCAGGGGAGACTGAAGCTTTCTTT. Encoded protein: CASSLSAGETEAFF.

V and J are TRBV10-2 and TRBJ2-7; 7 nucleotides agree with TRBD2. The CDR3 consists of 14 residues. CDR1 WSHSY and CDR2 SAAADI come from the germline V gene. V lost 4 bases to trimming and J lost 3 bases; unmatched junction nucleotides: 6. CDR3 residues: CASSGGGRHYEQYF. CDR3 bases: TGCGCCAGCAGTGGTGGCGGGAGACACTACGAGCAGTACTTC.

In this sample, this clonotype turned up many times. V is TRBV29-1 and J is TRBJ1-2; no firm D call. Trimming took 2 bases from V and 8 from J, leaving 9 bases between them. The CDR3 length is 11 residues. In germline, CDR1 is SQVTM, CDR2 ANQGSEA. The CDR3 is CSVEKDGGYTF. The CDR3, as DNA: TGCAGCGTTGAAAAGGATGGAGGCTACACCTTC.

The chain links TRBV7-2 to TRBJ2-1; TRBD2 aligns across 11 bases. Trimming at V came to 0 bases and at J to 6 bases, leaving 7 bases not matched to a gene. The CDR3 is 17 amino acids. Germline values: CDR1 SGHTA, CDR2 FQGNSA. The CDR3 DNA reads as TGTGCCAGCAGCTTAGCGGAAGCTAGCGGGAGGACCAATGAGCAGTTCTTC. Protein product: CASSLAEASGRTNEQFF.

This clonotype was counted at least ten times. V is TRBV4-2 and J is TRBJ2-7; D is perhaps TRBD1 (6 bases). This CDR3 region has 15 residues. Germline V lookup: CDR1 LGHNA, CDR2 YNFKEQ. Between the trimmed V and J ends, which lost 0 bases and 1 base, there was a span of 10 bases. The CDR3 sequence is CASSQDSQGSYEQYF. CDR3 sequence (DNA): TGTGCCAGCAGCCAAGACTCACAGGGTTCCTACGAGCAGTACTTC.

With regard to this clonotype: One end of the junction varies from germline; a read error may be responsible. This chain connects TRBV2 to TRBJ2-3; D not certain. CDR1 and CDR2 from the germline V gene are SNHLY and FYNNEI. This CDR3 has 13 residues. DNA of the CDR3: TGTGCTAGCAGTGATGATACCACAGATACGCAGTATTTT. Translating it yields CASSDDTTDTQYF.